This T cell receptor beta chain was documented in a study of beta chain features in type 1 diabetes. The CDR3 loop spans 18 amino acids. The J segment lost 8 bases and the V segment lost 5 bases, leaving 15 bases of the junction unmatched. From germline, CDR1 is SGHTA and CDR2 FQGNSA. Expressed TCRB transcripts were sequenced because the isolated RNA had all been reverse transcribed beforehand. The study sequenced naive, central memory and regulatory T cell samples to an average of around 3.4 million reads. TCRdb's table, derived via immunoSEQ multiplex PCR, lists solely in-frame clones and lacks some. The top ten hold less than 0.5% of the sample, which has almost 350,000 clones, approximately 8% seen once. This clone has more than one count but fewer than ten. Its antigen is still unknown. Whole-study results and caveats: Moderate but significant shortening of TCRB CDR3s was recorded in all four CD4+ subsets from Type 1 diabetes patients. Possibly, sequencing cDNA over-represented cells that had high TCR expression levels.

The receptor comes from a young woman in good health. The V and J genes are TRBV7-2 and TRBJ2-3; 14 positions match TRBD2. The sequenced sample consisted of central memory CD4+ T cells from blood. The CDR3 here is CASSPSRGTSGSTGTQYF. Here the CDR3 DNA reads TGTGCCAGCAGCCCTTCCCGGGGGACTAGCGGGAGCACGGGTACGCAGTATTTT.